Below are 12 T cell receptor beta chains sequenced from a single sample in a study of technical replicates of blood from a few donors. Repertoires were generated with immunoSEQ multiplex PCR, while TCRdb's copy carries only in-frame clones and drops some. The sample records about 73,000 clones, over 90% being singletons. The sequenced sample consisted of PBMCs. The receptors were gathered from a human donor in good health. Some clones in this sample may be carry-over from other donors' samples.

This chain uses TRBV18 with TRBJ2-5, with 8 bases that match TRBD2. Unmatched junction bases numbered 6, after V lost 1 base and J lost 2 bases. The germline gives CDR1 KGHSH, CDR2 LQKENI. The CDR3 is made up of 16 amino acids. CDR3 nucleotides: TGTGCCAGCTCACCACTTCCTAGCGGGTCTCAAGAGACCCAGTACTTC. Protein: CASSPLPSGSQETQYF.

The genes are TRBV18 and TRBJ2-5; 7 nucleotides agree with TRBD1. This CDR3 contains 13 residues. The ends lost 3 bases at V and 5 bases at J; junction bases unmatched: 3. Per the germline V gene, CDR1 is KGHSH and CDR2 is LQKENI. The CDR3 DNA reads as TGTGCCAGCTCACCTACAGGGGTCGAGACCCAGTACTTC. Protein: CASSPTGVETQYF.

The V gene is TRBV2, the J gene TRBJ1-5; TRBD1 aligns across 7 bases. The CDR3 has 15 amino acids. With V trimmed by 4 bases and J by 6 bases, 9 bases remained unmatched. Germline CDR1 reads SNHLY; CDR2 reads FYNNEI. The CDR3 nucleotides read TGTGCCAGCAGTGGGGGCAGGGGGACGGTTCAGCCCCAGCATTTT. Translation: CASSGGRGTVQPQHF.

The J gene is TRBJ2-7, the V gene TRBV6-5; D not certain. V lost 5 bases and J 2 bases, leaving 13 bases between the germline ends. The CDR3 length is 14 residues. CDR1 and CDR2 (germline): MNHEY, SVGAGI. The CDR3 region is CASSHRQTAYEQYF. Here the CDR3 DNA reads TGTGCCAGCAGTCATAGACAAACGGCCTACGAGCAGTACTTC.

This clone occurred once. The chain is built from TRBV11-2 and TRBJ1-3; 7 bases fit TRBD1. CDR3 length: 16 residues. The germline V gene encodes CDR1 SGHAT and CDR2 FQNNGV. The junction had 10 bases not matched to a gene; V was cut back by 6 bases and J by 2 bases. The CDR3 nucleotides are TGTGCCAGCAGGGATACTAGGGGGCGAGCTGGAAACACCATATATTTT. Translated: CASRDTRGRAGNTIYF.

V and J are TRBV10-3 and TRBJ2-3, with TRBD2 matching over 11 bases. There are 16 residues in the CDR3. The J segment lost 5 bases and the V segment lost 4 bases, leaving 8 bases of the junction unmatched. Germline CDR1 and CDR2: ENHRY and SYGVKD. The CDR3 DNA follows: TGTGCCATCAGTGGGCCTAGCGGGGGGCTGGTAGATACGCAGTATTTT. Residues: CAISGPSGGLVDTQYF.

CDR3 nucleotides: TGTGCCAGCAGCTTCCGACTAGATGGGAGCGATGAGCAGTTCTTC. This gives the protein CASSFRLDGSDEQFF. The chain combines TRBV7-9 with TRBJ2-1; D may be TRBD2 (6 bases). V lost 3 bases, J lost 8 bases, and 17 bases lay in between. The CDR3 sequence is 15 residues long. CDR1 is SEHNR and CDR2 is FQNEAQ in the germline V gene (reference sequence).

This clone came up once. The rearrangement joins TRBV19 to TRBJ2-3; a possible D gene is TRBD2 (5 bases). CDR1 and CDR2 from the germline V gene are LNHDA and SQIVND (reference sequence). This CDR3 comprises 16 residues. Trimming took off 1 base at V and 3 bases at J, with 14 bases between the two ends. Written as DNA, the CDR3 is TGTGCCAGTAGTATAGGCGGGCTACTGACGACAGATACGCAGTATTTT. This gives the protein CASSIGGLLTTDTQYF.

V gene TRBV4-1 combines with J gene TRBJ2-6, with TRBD1 identical over 10 bases. This CDR3 has 20 residues. Germline CDR1 and CDR2: MGHRA and YSYEKL. The V and J ends lost 2 bases and 3 bases, in that order; junction bases with no gene match: 13. The CDR3 loop is CASSQSTGGVLSSGANVLTF. For the CDR3, the DNA is TGCGCCAGCAGCCAATCGACAGGGGGCGTCTTATCGAGTGGGGCCAACGTCCTGACTTTC.

For the CDR3, the DNA is TGTGCCAGCAGTTCCCTCAGGACAGGGGACACTGAAGCTTTCTTT. This gives the protein CASSSLRTGDTEAFF. V usage is TRBV6-5 and J usage is TRBJ1-1; 9 bases match TRBD1. CDR3 length: 15 amino acids. Germline V gene data show CDR1 as MNHEY and CDR2 as SVGAGI. V lost 4 bases to trimming and J lost 3 bases; unmatched junction nucleotides: 6.

The gene calls are TRBV7-9 and TRBJ2-1; 11 bases agree with TRBD2. V lost 6 bases and J lost 5; bases outside the gene matches: 6. Germline V gives CDR1 SEHNR, CDR2 FQNEAQ (reference sequence). The CDR3 has 15 residues. Written as DNA, the CDR3 is TGTGCCAGCAGTCCAATAGCGGGAGGGAACAATGAGCAGTTCTTC. It is translated as CASSPIAGGNNEQFF.

The chain carries TRBV6-5 and TRBJ2-2, with D possibly matching TRBD2 (5 bases). Trimming stripped 2 bases from V and 3 bases from J, with 10 bases between. From germline, CDR1 is MNHEY and CDR2 SVGAGI. This CDR3 has 15 residues. The CDR3 region is CASSYDTSDTGELFF. Here the CDR3 DNA reads TGTGCCAGCAGTTACGATACTAGTGACACCGGGGAGCTGTTTTTT.